This T cell receptor (beta chain) was obtained from a study of long-term antiretroviral therapy in people with HIV. CDR3 length equals 13 residues. Germline loops: CDR1 MNHNS, CDR2 SASEGT. The V gene lost 5 bases and the J gene lost 10 bases, with 12 bases spanning the gap. Study-wide findings and caveats: The study found narrower CDR3 length ranges in HIV repertoires than in controls. Information pertaining to ART adherence, viral resistance or therapeutic modifications was not obtained. Drawn between about 2004 and 2017, the blood was possibly obtained under older ART regimens.

As to this clone: The antigen remains unidentified.

Survey level was the resolution at which the v3.0 immunoSEQ assay ran. Measured with immunoSEQ multiplex PCR; TCRdb has only the in-frame clones, and not every one. The sample shows fewer than 20,000 clones, 78% of them seen only once. The TCR comes from a woman aged 40 to 50 with HIV. The chain uses TRBV6-1 and TRBJ1-6; D is ambiguous. Sequencing was performed on unsorted PBMCs, taken at the start of antiretroviral therapy, before treatment. The CDR3 loop reads CASSSRNESPLHF. CDR3 DNA sequence: TGTGCCAGCAGTTCCAGGAACGAGTCACCCCTCCACTTT.